The present TCR beta chain was sequenced within a study of T-cell reconstitution after alpha-beta-depleted transplantation in children. Researchers prepared the TCRbeta library using unique molecular identifiers, the study reports. TCRdb redid the calling of the PCR reads with MiXCR, one entry per CDR3 protein. The sample shows 300,000 to 400,000 distinct CDR3 sequences, 15% to 20% of them seen only once. This CDR3 region has 17 residues. The trim removed 0 bases at V and 8 bases at J, leaving 9 bases unmatched. Germline CDR1 is MGHRA and CDR2 is YSYEKL. There are a few counts of this clonotype. This sequence originates from a male patient aged 2 to 9 who had a stem cell transplant for acute lymphoblastic leukemia, so the T cells may come from the graft donor. The rearrangement uses TRBV4-1 and TRBJ1-6; 8 bases match TRBD1. Sequenced here: PBMCs, mostly from graft donor cells, sampled 360 days after TCRalphabeta/CD19-depleted stem cell transplant. The CDR3 nucleotides read TGCGCCAGCAGCCAAGACCTTACAGGGGGTTGGGATTCACCCCTCCACTTT. Translating it yields CASSQDLTGGWDSPLHF.